This T cell receptor (beta chain) was identified during a study of blood T cell repertoires in COVID-19. Study as a whole: The analysed material was cDNA or gDNA that came from T cells, B-cell-depleted T cells, or PBMCs.

Authors' analysis steps: For nucleated cells, counts were estimated from reference gene primer amplification. Profiling relied on immunoSEQ multiplex PCR, and the TCRdb table lists in-frame clones only, not all of them. D and trimming were read from the DNA, whereas the V and J calls and clone size are those reported in that table. The sample contains more than 150,000 clones, about 85% of which appear only once. The germline V gene has CDR1 SEHNR and CDR2 FQNEAQ (reference sequence). V was trimmed by 4 bases and J by 2 bases, leaving 9 bases between them. The CDR3 totals 14 residues. Participants were aged about 18 to 95 years, lived in 24 US areas, and enrolled virtually. Clinical history reported by participants formed the basis on which cohorts were assigned.

The V and J genes are TRBV7-9 and TRBJ2-1; possibly TRBD1 for D (6 bases). The specimen was PBMCs or T cells enriched from blood (not recorded which). The source of this sequence is a woman between 50 and 59 years old who had recovered from COVID-19. Here the CDR3 reads CASSSGTTYNEQFF. The CDR3 nucleotides are TGTGCCAGCAGCTCCGGGACAACCTACAATGAGCAGTTCTTC.